This is a list of T cell receptor beta chains from one sample in a study of PD-1 blockade in classical Hodgkin lymphoma. Clones were read by immunoSEQ multiplex PCR, and TCRdb kept only the in-frame ones, dropping some. The table lists approximately 13,000 clones, about 94% of them singletons. Sequencing was performed on peripheral blood mononuclear cells (PBMCs), taken at baseline. The receptor set was obtained from a human donor with classical Hodgkin lymphoma. Both conserved end residues are part of each CDR3. Fields, in order: clone size, D gene, J gene, V gene, CDR3 protein, CDR3 DNA. The D gene is left open where the match is weak. Expanded clones get a size class; other rows say once, few or many, or leave the size out.

NA TRBD2 TRBJ2-5 TRBV9 CASSVAGGQETQYF TGTGCCAGCAGCGTAGCGGGGGGGCAAGAGACCCAGTACTTC
NA NA TRBJ2-7 TRBV6-6 CASSYSRGGRAYEQYF TGTGCCAGCAGTTACTCGAGAGGGGGGCGCGCCTACGAGCAGTACTTC
NA NA TRBJ1-1 TRBV5-6 CASSPQNTEAFF TGTGCCAGCAGCCCACAGAACACTGAAGCTTTCTTT
NA NA TRBJ2-1 TRBV19 CASSFYGNEQFF TGTGCCAGTAGTTTCTACGGCAATGAGCAGTTCTTC
NA TRBD2 TRBJ2-1 TRBV29-1 CSVEGRTSGPDDEQFF TGCAGCGTTGAAGGGAGAACTAGCGGGCCGGACGATGAGCAGTTCTTC
NA NA TRBJ2-7 TRBV4-1 CASSPGSFLGASYEQYF TGCGCCAGCAGCCCGGGTTCGTTTTTGGGGGCCTCCTACGAGCAGTACTTC
NA TRBD1 TRBJ1-2 TRBV10-3 CAISGDRVEGYTF TGTGCCATCAGTGGGGACAGGGTGGAGGGCTACACCTTC
NA NA TRBJ2-4 TRBV7-9 CASSSPAEAKNIQYF TGTGCCAGCAGCTCGCCGGCAGAAGCCAAAAACATTCAGTACTTC
NA NA TRBJ2-1 TRBV5-1 CASSLGPYEQFF TGCGCCAGCAGCTTGGGGCCCTATGAGCAGTTCTTC
NA NA TRBJ1-3 TRBV6-1 CASSETTALTIYF TGTGCCAGCAGTGAGACGACCGCTCTAACCATATATTTT
NA TRBD2 TRBJ2-7 TRBV10-3 CAISAGTSSYEQYF TGTGCCATCAGTGCCGGGACTAGCTCCTACGAGCAGTACTTC
NA NA TRBJ1-3 TRBV2 CASSVEHSGNTIYF TGTGCCAGCAGTGTCGAACACTCTGGAAACACCATATATTTT
NA TRBD2 TRBJ2-2 TRBV2 CASRRGGTNTGELFF TGTGCCAGCAGACGCGGGGGGACGAACACCGGGGAGCTGTTTTTT
NA NA TRBJ2-5 TRBV11-2 CASSITGETQYF TGTGCCAGCAGCATTACAGGGGAGACCCAGTACTTC
NA NA TRBJ1-6 TRBV27 CASSLTGRYNSPLHF TGTGCCAGCAGTTTGACAGGACGCTATAATTCACCCCTCCACTTT
NA NA TRBJ2-5 TRBV30 CAWSVSQETQYF TGTGCCTGGAGTGTAAGCCAGGAGACCCAGTACTTC
NA TRBD1 TRBJ2-1 TRBV5-8 CASSLEQGAVLYNEQFF TGTGCCAGCAGCTTGGAACAGGGGGCGGTCCTTTACAATGAGCAGTTCTTC
NA NA TRBJ2-5 TRBV5-1 CASSFNGEEETQYF TGCGCCAGCAGCTTCAACGGAGAGGAAGAGACCCAGTACTTC
NA TRBD2 TRBJ2-5 TRBV2 CASSEEGLVRETQYF TGTGCCAGCAGTGAGGAGGGACTAGTGAGGGAGACCCAGTACTTC
NA TRBD2 TRBJ2-7 TRBV18 CASSTGTRGEQYF TGTGCCAGCTCGACCGGGACTAGGGGCGAGCAGTACTTC
NA NA TRBJ2-7 TRBV19 CASSMGLPYEQYF TGTGCCAGTAGTATGGGTTTGCCCTACGAGCAGTACTTC
NA TRBD2 TRBJ2-1 TRBV27 CASSYSTSAHNEQFF TGTGCCAGCAGTTATTCGACTAGCGCACACAATGAGCAGTTCTTC
once NA TRBJ2-7 TRBV20-1 CSASRGYEQYF TGCAGTGCTAGTCGGGGTTACGAGCAGTACTTC
NA TRBD1 TRBJ1-2 TRBV29-1 CSVVGQGAWGYTF TGCAGCGTTGTGGGACAGGGGGCTTGGGGCTACACCTTC
few NA TRBJ1-3 TRBV19 CASSVSSGHGEPIYF TGTGCCAGTAGTGTTTCATCGGGACACGGAGAGCCCATATATTTT
NA TRBD1 TRBJ2-5 TRBV10-3 CAISLGTAQETQYF TGTGCCATCAGCCTCGGGACAGCCCAAGAGACCCAGTACTTC
NA TRBD2 TRBJ2-5 TRBV30 CAWNLAGTQETQYF TGTGCCTGGAACCTAGCGGGAACCCAAGAGACCCAGTACTTC
NA TRBD2 TRBJ2-1 TRBV7-9 CASSPIAGLNNEQFF TGTGCCAGCAGCCCCATAGCGGGGTTGAACAATGAGCAGTTCTTC
NA NA TRBJ1-4 TRBV6-1 CASNRGMGLFF TGTGCCAGCAATCGGGGCATGGGGCTGTTTTTT
NA NA TRBJ1-2 TRBV4-1 CASSQDSLGMNYGYTF TGCGCCAGCAGCCAAGATAGCCTCGGGATGAACTATGGCTACACCTTC
once TRBD1 TRBJ2-7 TRBV6-5 CASSYFAGGYEQYF TGTGCCAGCAGTTACTTCGCAGGGGGCTACGAGCAGTACTTC
NA TRBD1 TRBJ1-2 TRBV30 CAWSPRTGTAIYGYTF TGTGCCTGGAGTCCTAGGACAGGGACGGCTATCTATGGCTACACCTTC
NA NA TRBJ1-6 TRBV4-2 CASSQDPPGTNSPLHF TGTGCCAGCAGCCAAGATCCCCCAGGTACTAATTCACCCCTCCACTTT
once TRBD1 TRBJ2-2 TRBV27 CASRTGTGVTGELFF TGTGCCAGCAGGACCGGGACAGGGGTCACCGGGGAGCTGTTTTTT
NA NA TRBJ1-1 TRBV19 CASSIGYGIRNTEAFF TGTGCCAGTAGTATAGGGTACGGGATTAGGAACACTGAAGCTTTCTTT
once NA TRBJ1-2 TRBV28 CASSHGYGYTF TGTGCCAGCAGTCACGGGTATGGCTACACCTTC
NA NA TRBJ2-3 TRBV27 CASSLLQVTGGTDTQYF TGTGCCAGCAGTTTACTGCAGGTGACAGGAGGCACAGATACGCAGTATTTT
once NA TRBJ1-1 TRBV27 CASSLYSSQTTEAFF TGTGCCAGCAGTTTATACAGCTCCCAAACCACTGAAGCTTTCTTT
NA TRBD2 TRBJ2-5 TRBV7-2 CASDGLAGGETQYF TGTGCCAGCGATGGGCTAGCGGGGGGAGAGACCCAGTACTTC
NA NA TRBJ2-7 TRBV30 CAWSVQGAPYEQYF TGTGCCTGGAGTGTACAGGGAGCCCCCTACGAGCAGTACTTC
NA TRBD1 TRBJ2-7 TRBV19 CASSTNQGVRSYEQYF TGTGCCAGTAGTACAAATCAGGGGGTGAGATCCTACGAGCAGTACTTC
NA TRBD2 TRBJ2-2 TRBV5-8 CASSLGRLAALTGELFF TGTGCCAGCAGCTTGGGCCGACTAGCGGCCCTCACCGGGGAGCTGTTTTTT
NA NA TRBJ2-5 TRBV2 CASSWETQYF TGTGCCAGCAGTTGGGAGACCCAGTACTTC
NA NA TRBJ1-5 TRBV19 CASSIGGSGGNQPQHF TGTGCCAGTAGTATAGGGGGGTCAGGGGGCAATCAGCCCCAGCATTTT